A selection of T cell receptor beta chains follows, all from one sample in a study of T cell responses to AZD1222 COVID-19 vaccine. Here immunoSEQ multiplex PCR was the method, and the copy in TCRdb shows in-frame clones only, minus some. The data contain about 120,000 clones, approximately 93% of them seen just once; the ten biggest clones take up approximately 4.9%. The sample here was peripheral blood, taken on day 0 of AZD1222 vaccination. The receptors stem from an adult in good health. CDR3s include the opening cysteine and the closing phenylalanine or tryptophan. A D gene is named only where the DNA matches it firmly. Only part of the rows carry a size: once, few, many, or a class if the clone is expanded.

j_gene | d_gene | len | v_gene | abundance | CDR3nt | CDR3aa
TRBJ2-1 | - | 13 | TRBV5-5 | once | TGTGCCAGCAGCTTCGGCCCCAACAATGAGCAGTTCTTC | CASSFGPNNEQFF
TRBJ1-6 | - | 13 | TRBV6-5 | - | TGTGCCAGCTGGCACAGGGCAAATTCACCCCTCCACTTT | CASWHRANSPLHF
TRBJ1-5 | TRBD1 | 17 | TRBV4-2 | - | TGTGCCAGCAGCCAAGATGTGGGCGGGACAGGGGGTCCGCCCCAGCATTTT | CASSQDVGGTGGPPQHF
TRBJ1-2 | - | 16 | TRBV5-4 | - | TGTGCCAGCAGCTTGTCGTCTGTGGCAGGGACGGATGGCTACACCTTC | CASSLSSVAGTDGYTF
TRBJ1-6 | - | 14 | TRBV6-5 | - | TGTGCCAGCCAGAGCGATGCCTATAATTCACCCCTCCACTTT | CASQSDAYNSPLHF
TRBJ1-3 | TRBD1 | 16 | TRBV29-1 | - | TGCAGCGTCGCCCCGGAGGGACAGGGGGCTGGAAACACCATATATTTT | CSVAPEGQGAGNTIYF
TRBJ2-7 | - | 17 | TRBV5-4 | - | TGTGCCAGCAGCTTGGCGGGAATGTGGGGAAGCTCCTACGAGCAGTACTTC | CASSLAGMWGSSYEQYF
TRBJ2-7 | - | 16 | TRBV9 | once | TGTGCCAGCAGCGTGACGACGGGACAAGGAGGGTCCGAGCAGTACTTC | CASSVTTGQGGSEQYF
TRBJ2-2 | TRBD1 | 16 | TRBV4-2 | - | TGTGCCAGCAGCCAAGACGGGACAGGGGTTTTCGGGGAGCTGTTTTTT | CASSQDGTGVFGELFF
TRBJ2-1 | TRBD2 | 17 | TRBV7-6 | - | TGTGCCAGCAGCTTAGCGGGGACTAGTACCGGCTTCTATGAGCAGTTCTTC | CASSLAGTSTGFYEQFF
TRBJ2-7 | - | 13 | TRBV19 | - | TGTGCCAGTAGCCTGGCACCTACCTACGAGCAGTACTTC | CASSLAPTYEQYF
TRBJ2-3 | TRBD2 | 15 | TRBV5-1 | - | TGCGCCAGCAGCTTGAGTGCGGGGGGGATCGATACGCAGTATTTT | CASSLSAGGIDTQYF
TRBJ2-7 | - | 13 | TRBV6-5 | - | TGTGCCAGCGGGACCCGGGACAACTACGAGCAGTACTTC | CASGTRDNYEQYF
TRBJ1-5 | - | 14 | TRBV3-1/TRBV3-2 | - | TGTGCCAGCAGCCAAGCGGCTAGCAATCAGCCCCAGCATTTT | CASSQAASNQPQHF
TRBJ1-5 | - | 14 | TRBV5-1 | - | TGCGCCAGCAGCTTGAGGGGTGGGCGGCAGCCCCAGCATTTT | CASSLRGGRQPQHF
TRBJ2-2 | - | 13 | TRBV7-2 | - | TGTGCCAGCAGCTTAATGGGTGGCCGGGAGCTGTTTTTT | CASSLMGGRELFF
TRBJ2-2 | - | 14 | TRBV29-1 | - | TGCAGCGTTGCTCAGGGGGGTAACACCGGGGAGCTGTTTTTT | CSVAQGGNTGELFF
TRBJ1-6 | TRBD1 | 15 | TRBV5-4 | few | TGTGCCAGCAGCCCCGAGGGGGCAGGGATCTCACCCCTCCACTTT | CASSPEGAGISPLHF
TRBJ2-1 | - | 16 | TRBV20-1 | - | TGCAGTGCTAGTGGGAACTTGGGGGGTACCTACAATGAGCAGTTCTTC | CSASGNLGGTYNEQFF
TRBJ1-4 | TRBD1 | 15 | TRBV7-9 | - | TGTGCCAGCAGCTTAAAAGGAGACAGGGCGGAAAAACTGTTTTTT | CASSLKGDRAEKLFF
TRBJ1-6 | - | 14 | TRBV5-4 | - | TGTGCCAGCAGCTTGTCCAGGGGAATTTCTCCCCTCCACTTT | CASSLSRGISPLHF
TRBJ2-4 | - | 12 | TRBV27 | - | TGTGCCAGCAGATCTAGGGTAAACATTCAGTACTTC | CASRSRVNIQYF
TRBJ1-2 | - | 12 | TRBV27 | - | TGTGCCAGCAGACAGACAGCTTCAGGCTACACCTTC | CASRQTASGYTF
TRBJ1-2 | - | 15 | TRBV6-2/TRBV6-3 | - | TGTGCCAGCAGTTACCTGGGGGCCAACCCCTATGGCTACACCTTC | CASSYLGANPYGYTF
TRBJ1-2 | TRBD1 | 12 | TRBV6-5 | - | TGTGCCAGCAGTTGGACAGGCTATGGCTACACCTTC | CASSWTGYGYTF
TRBJ2-7 | TRBD1 | 18 | TRBV3-1/TRBV3-2 | - | TGTGCCAGCAGCTCCGGGACAGGGAGCCTTAGTGTTACCTACGAGCAGTACTTC | CASSSGTGSLSVTYEQYF
TRBJ1-2 | - | 15 | TRBV16 | - | TGTGCCAGCAGCCAATCCCCGGGCGGCTTGAGTGGCTACACCTTC | CASSQSPGGLSGYTF
TRBJ2-1 | - | 15 | TRBV18 | - | TGTGCCAGCTCCCTTCGGCAGGGGACCTACAATGAGCAGTTCTTC | CASSLRQGTYNEQFF
TRBJ1-2 | TRBD1 | 13 | TRBV7-9 | - | TGTGCCAGCAGCTCATCAGGGGGCGAGGGCTACACCTTC | CASSSSGGEGYTF
TRBJ2-2 | TRBD1 | 18 | TRBV5-1 | - | TGCGCCAGCAGCCTGGCACTTCCGGGACAGGGGGCGACCGGGGAGCTGTTTTTT | CASSLALPGQGATGELFF
TRBJ2-4 | TRBD1 | 14 | TRBV10-3 | - | TGTGCCATCAGTGTCGGGACAGGGGAAAACATTCAGTACTTC | CAISVGTGENIQYF
TRBJ1-5 | - | 13 | TRBV19 | - | TGTGCCAGTAGGGACTATAGCAATCAGCCCCAGCATTTT | CASRDYSNQPQHF
TRBJ2-3 | - | 16 | TRBV6-5 | - | TGTGCCAGCAGTTACAACGCAGGGGGGCTCACAGATACGCAGTATTTT | CASSYNAGGLTDTQYF
TRBJ2-5 | - | 16 | TRBV6-2/TRBV6-3 | - | TGTGCCAGCAGTTACGCGGTAGCTGGCGCCATGGTGACCCAGTACTTC | CASSYAVAGAMVTQYF
TRBJ1-4 | TRBD1 | 17 | TRBV5-1 | - | TGCGCCAGCAGCCCCGACAGGGGGCTAGGGACTAATGAAAAACTGTTTTTT | CASSPDRGLGTNEKLFF
TRBJ2-5 | - | 14 | TRBV7-2 | - | TGTGCCAGCAGCTTAGCGAGGCAGAAAGAGACCCAGTACTTC | CASSLARQKETQYF